One and the same sample provided the 21 T cell receptor beta chains below, sequenced in a study of cytomegalovirus exposure and HLA in healthy donors. The PCR made use of 60 Vbeta and 13 Jbeta primers. Sequencing was performed with immunoSEQ multiplex PCR; in TCRdb, only in-frame clones are kept and a portion is missing. The data show around 110,000 clones, roughly 79% seen once. Sequenced material: PBMCs. These TCRs come from a woman in her thirties in good health and CMV-seronegative.

As concerns this clone: The germline gene is not matched at one end of the junction; a read error may be the cause. The J gene is TRBJ2-5, the V gene TRBV7-7; TRBD1 agrees at 7 bases. CDR1 is SSHAT, CDR2 FNYEAQ, per germline (reference sequence). The CDR3 sequence is 15 residues long. CDR3 bases: TGTGCTAGCAGCTACCGGGACAGTGGCCAAGAGACCCAGTACTTC. Encoded protein: CASSYRDSGQETQYF.

The V and J genes are TRBV5-6 and TRBJ2-5; perhaps TRBD1 as D (6 bases). In germline, CDR1 is SGHDT, CDR2 YYEEEE. The CDR3 extends over 18 amino acids. V was pared by 5 bases and J by 5 bases, with 28 bases between. The CDR3 DNA sequence: TGTGCCAGCAGTCAAACAGGGCGCTTGCGGACATTTGGGGAGACCCAGTACTTC. Translating gives CASSQTGRLRTFGETQYF.

This clone is a singleton in its sample. The chain links TRBV10-3 to TRBJ2-3; weak D call: TRBD1 (6 bases). V was trimmed by 4 bases and J by 0 bases, leaving 17 bases between them. This CDR3 is built from 17 residues. Germline V CDR1 and CDR2: ENHRY, SYGVKD. CDR3 DNA sequence: TGTGCCATCAGTGTTCACACAGGGTCTCCTAGCACAGATACGCAGTATTTT. Residues: CAISVHTGSPSTDTQYF.

The chain carries TRBV19 and TRBJ1-5, with D unclear. The CDR3 has 14 residues. Trimming removed 0 bases at V and 5 bases at J, with 8 bases between. Germline values: CDR1 LNHDA, CDR2 SQIVND (reference sequence). CDR3 amino acids: CASSIDRFDQPQHF. In nucleotides, the CDR3 is TGTGCCAGTAGTATAGATCGGTTTGATCAGCCCCAGCATTTT.

This sequence joins TRBV6-6 and TRBJ2-5; 7 nucleotides align to TRBD1. The CDR3 runs 13 residues. Looked up from germline, CDR1 is MNHNY and CDR2 is SVGAGI (reference sequence). J was trimmed by 5 bases and V by 5 bases; bases with no gene match: 5. The CDR3 spells CASSQTQGETQYF. Written as DNA, the CDR3 is TGTGCCAGCAGTCAAACACAGGGGGAGACCCAGTACTTC.

The count of this clone is one. The chain recombines TRBV28 with TRBJ2-7; 8 bases fit TRBD1. There are 15 residues in the CDR3. J lost 0 bases, V lost 2 bases, and 3 bases had no gene match. Per germline, CDR1 MDHEN and CDR2 SYDVKM. The CDR3 loop is CASSLVTGASYEQYF. For the CDR3, the DNA is TGTGCCAGCAGTTTAGTGACAGGGGCCTCCTACGAGCAGTACTTC.

The chain links TRBV11-1 to TRBJ2-1, with a possible D match to TRBD2 (7 bases). CDR1 SGHAT and CDR2 FQDESV come from the germline V gene (reference sequence). This CDR3 contains 15 residues. V shed 5 bases and J shed 3 bases, with 14 bases lying between them. CDR3 amino acids: CASSQRGTIYNEQFF. CDR3 coding DNA: TGTGCCAGCAGCCAAAGGGGGACTATCTACAATGAGCAGTTCTTC.

The CDR3: CASSLGPWASGEETQYF. DNA for the CDR3: TGCGCCAGCAGCTTGGGTCCGTGGGCTAGCGGAGAAGAGACCCAGTACTTC. This chain joins TRBV5-1 and TRBJ2-5; TRBD2 aligns across 7 bases. With V trimmed by 0 bases and J by 3 bases, 11 bases remained unmatched. Looked up from germline, CDR1 is SGHRS and CDR2 is YFSETQ. The CDR3 sequence is 17 residues long.

The V and J genes are TRBV5-1 and TRBJ2-1; tentative D call: TRBD1 (5 bases). The CDR3 length is 14 residues. Trimming took 4 bases from V and 4 from J, leaving 12 bases between them. Germline CDR1 is SGHRS and CDR2 is YFSETQ. CDR3 sequence reads: CASSPLREYNEQFF. DNA of the CDR3: TGCGCCAGCAGCCCGCTCAGGGAATACAATGAGCAGTTCTTC.

This chain uses TRBV12-5 with TRBJ1-1, with a tentative D call TRBD1 (6 bases). V lost 7 bases to trimming and J lost 4 bases, with 10 bases between them. The CDR3 is made up of 12 amino acids. Germline V gene lookup returns CDR1 LGHNT and CDR2 FRNRAP. The CDR3 nucleotides are TGTGCTAGTGCCCGGGGGGCCACTGAAGCTTTCTTT. It specifies CASARGATEAFF.

The V call is TRBV4-1, the J call TRBJ2-7; D is possibly TRBD2 (5 bases). Looked up from germline, CDR1 is MGHRA and CDR2 is YSYEKL. The V end lost 1 base, the J end lost 0 bases, and 10 bases lay between the germline ends. The CDR3 runs to 15 residues. CDR3 sequence (DNA): TGCGCCAGCAGCCAAGGTCAAGGGAGCTCCTACGAGCAGTACTTC. Amino acid sequence: CASSQGQGSSYEQYF.

The rearrangement uses TRBV7-6 and TRBJ1-6, with D perhaps matching TRBD1 (5 bases). Per germline, CDR1 SGHVS and CDR2 FNYEAQ. CDR3 length: 15 amino acids. With 1 base removed from V and 7 bases from J, the gap between germline ends came to 11 bases. CDR3 in DNA: TGTGCCAGCAGCTTAGAGCAGGGTGGGAATTCACCCCTCCACTTT. Protein sequence: CASSLEQGGNSPLHF.

This clone has just a few counts. The genes are TRBV2 and TRBJ2-7; 7 bases are shared with TRBD2. Trimming cost V 4 bases and J 3 bases; bases outside gene matches: 15. Per the germline V gene, CDR1 is SNHLY and CDR2 is FYNNEI. This CDR3 comprises 17 residues. CDR3 sequence reads: CASSVTFSSGSYYEQYF. In DNA, the CDR3 is TGTGCCAGCAGTGTTACTTTTTCTAGCGGCTCATACTACGAGCAGTACTTC.

V is TRBV2 and J is TRBJ2-5; D remains unclear. V lost 0 bases to trimming and J lost 5 bases, with 10 bases between them. This CDR3 has 14 amino acids. Germline V gene data show CDR1 as SNHLY and CDR2 as FYNNEI. As DNA, the CDR3 is TGTGCCAGCAGTGAAGCGCACGGTCTTGAGACCCAGTACTTC. Amino acid sequence: CASSEAHGLETQYF. The full variable domain, with the rest looked up from reference TRBV2 and TRBJ2-5, is EPEVTQTPSHQVTQMGQEVILRCVPISNHLYFYWYRQILGQKVEFLVSFYNNEISEKSEIFDDQFSVERPDGSNFTLKIRSTKLEDSAMYFCASSEAHGLETQYFGPGTRLLVL.

The J gene is TRBJ2-5, the V gene TRBV2, with 8 positions matching TRBD1. The V gene end was trimmed by 7 bases and the J gene end by 5 bases; junction bases not matched to a gene: 9. The germline V gene encodes CDR1 SNHLY and CDR2 FYNNEI. This CDR3 has 14 amino acids. CDR3 region: CASTARGQGETQYF. CDR3 DNA: TGTGCCAGCACAGCCAGGGGGCAGGGGGAGACCCAGTACTTC.

The CDR3 DNA is TGTGCCAGCAGCACCAAGCGGGGCCCGTACAATGAGCAGTTCTTC. Amino acids: CASSTKRGPYNEQFF. This chain links TRBV7-3 with TRBJ2-1, with 7 bases lining up with TRBD2. This CDR3 contains 15 residues. V dropped 5 bases and J dropped 4; count of bases not matched to a gene: 8. Germline V gene data show CDR1 as SGHTA and CDR2 as FQGTGA.

J is TRBJ1-1 and V is TRBV19; TRBD1 might be the D (6 bases). The CDR3 has 13 residues. With 1 base removed from V and 11 bases from J, the gap between germline ends came to 14 bases. Germline values: CDR1 LNHDA, CDR2 SQIVND (reference sequence). CDR3 sequence (DNA): TGTGCCAGTAGTATAGGACAGGCCCCCGTGGCTTTCTTT. It yields the protein CASSIGQAPVAFF.

A note on this clone: Other DNA sequences in this specimen translate into the identical CDR3. The chain combines TRBV5-4 with TRBJ1-3, with 9 bases matching TRBD1. CDR1 SGHNT and CDR2 YYREEE come from the germline V gene (reference sequence). The V segment lost 0 bases and the J segment 4 bases; nucleotides outside the gene matches: 2. The CDR3 is made up of 15 amino acids. In DNA, the CDR3 is TGTGCCAGCAGCTTGGCGGGACAGGGAGGAAACACCATATATTTT. It is translated as CASSLAGQGGNTIYF.

This CDR3 is CASSLEKVWVHSTGELFF. The CDR3 bases are TGTGCCAGTAGTTTGGAGAAGGTATGGGTCCACTCTACCGGGGAGCTGTTTTTT. The V call is TRBV19, the J call TRBJ2-2; no reliable D call. The germline CDR1 and CDR2 sequences are LNHDA and SQIVND (reference sequence). The ends were cut back, 5 bases at V and 5 bases at J, with 24 bases in the middle. The CDR3 has 18 amino acids.

The chain combines TRBV28 with TRBJ2-3; TRBD2 agrees at 11 bases. Germline lookup yields CDR1 MDHEN and CDR2 SYDVKM. The junction had 18 bases not matched to a gene; V was cut back by 3 bases and J by 1 base. The CDR3 consists of 21 residues. CDR3 in amino acids: CASSLAPLQLAGDQGTDTQYF. The CDR3 bases are TGTGCCAGCAGTTTGGCCCCACTGCAACTAGCGGGAGATCAGGGCACAGATACGCAGTATTTT. The full variable domain, rest sourced from reference TRBV28 and TRBJ2-3, is DVKVTQSSRYLVKRTGEKVFLECVQDMDHENMFWYRQDPGLGLRLIYFSYDVKMKEKGDIPEGYSVSREKKERFSLILESASTNQTSMYLCASSLAPLQLAGDQGTDTQYFGPGTRLTVL.

J is TRBJ2-1 and V is TRBV6-5; 8 positions agree with TRBD1. V trimming: 6 bases; J trimming: 3 bases; junction bases outside the gene matches: 7. Germline V gene data show CDR1 as MNHEY and CDR2 as SVGAGI. The CDR3 is 15 residues long. In nucleotides, the CDR3 is TGTGCCAGCAGAACAACAGGGGGAGACTACAATGAGCAGTTCTTC. Translation gives CASRTTGGDYNEQFF.